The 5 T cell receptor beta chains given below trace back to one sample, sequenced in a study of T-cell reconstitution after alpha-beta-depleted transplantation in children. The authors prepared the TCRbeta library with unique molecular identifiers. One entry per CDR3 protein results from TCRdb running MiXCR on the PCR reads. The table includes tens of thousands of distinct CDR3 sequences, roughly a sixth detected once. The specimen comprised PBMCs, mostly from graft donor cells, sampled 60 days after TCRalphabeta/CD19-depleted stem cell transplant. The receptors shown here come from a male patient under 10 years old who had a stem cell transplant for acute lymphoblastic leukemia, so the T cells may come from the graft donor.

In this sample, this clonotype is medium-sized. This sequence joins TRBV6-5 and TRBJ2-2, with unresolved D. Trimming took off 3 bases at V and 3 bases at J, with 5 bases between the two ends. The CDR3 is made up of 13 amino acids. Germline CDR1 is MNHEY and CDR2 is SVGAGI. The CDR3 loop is CASSYQDTGELFF. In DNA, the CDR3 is TGTGCCAGCAGTTATCAGGACACCGGGGAGCTGTTTTTT.

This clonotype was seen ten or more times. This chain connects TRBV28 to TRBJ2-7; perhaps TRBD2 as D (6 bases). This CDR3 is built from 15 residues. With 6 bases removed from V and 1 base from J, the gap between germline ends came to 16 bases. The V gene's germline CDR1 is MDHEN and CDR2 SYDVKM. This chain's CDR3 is CASRGGVSMSYEQYF. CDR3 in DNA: TGTGCCAGCAGGGGAGGCGTCTCCATGTCCTACGAGCAGTACTTC.

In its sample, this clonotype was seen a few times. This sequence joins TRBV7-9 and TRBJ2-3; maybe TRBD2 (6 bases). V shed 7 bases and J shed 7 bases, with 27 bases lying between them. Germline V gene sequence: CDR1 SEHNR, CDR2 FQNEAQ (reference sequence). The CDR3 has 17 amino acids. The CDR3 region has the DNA TGTGCCAGCACCCAACCTTGGGGGGACGAGAGGGCCAATACGCAGTATTTT. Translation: CASTQPWGDERANTQYF. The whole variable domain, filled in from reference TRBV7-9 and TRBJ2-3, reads DTGVSQNPRHKITKRGQNVTFRCDPISEHNRLYWYRQTLGQGPEFLTYFQNEAQLEKSRLLSDRFSAERPKGSFSTLEIQRTEQGDSAMYLCASTQPWGDERANTQYFGPGTRLTVL.

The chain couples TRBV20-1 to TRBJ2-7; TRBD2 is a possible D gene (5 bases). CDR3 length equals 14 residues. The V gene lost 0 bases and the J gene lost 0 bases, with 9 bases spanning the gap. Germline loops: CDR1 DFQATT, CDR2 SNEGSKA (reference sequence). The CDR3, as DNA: TGCAGTGCTAGAGATCAAGCGGCCTCCTACGAGCAGTACTTC. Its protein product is CSARDQAASYEQYF.

The CDR3 here is CASSWGDGGRNTQYF. The CDR3 DNA sequence: TGTGCCAGCAGCTGGGGGGACGGGGGCAGAAATACGCAGTATTTT. V usage is TRBV5-5 and J usage is TRBJ2-3; tentatively, D is TRBD1 or TRBD2 (6 bases each). Trimming removed 3 bases from V and 7 bases from J, with 18 bases in between. CDR3 length equals 15 residues. Germline V gives CDR1 SGHKS, CDR2 YYEKEE (reference sequence).